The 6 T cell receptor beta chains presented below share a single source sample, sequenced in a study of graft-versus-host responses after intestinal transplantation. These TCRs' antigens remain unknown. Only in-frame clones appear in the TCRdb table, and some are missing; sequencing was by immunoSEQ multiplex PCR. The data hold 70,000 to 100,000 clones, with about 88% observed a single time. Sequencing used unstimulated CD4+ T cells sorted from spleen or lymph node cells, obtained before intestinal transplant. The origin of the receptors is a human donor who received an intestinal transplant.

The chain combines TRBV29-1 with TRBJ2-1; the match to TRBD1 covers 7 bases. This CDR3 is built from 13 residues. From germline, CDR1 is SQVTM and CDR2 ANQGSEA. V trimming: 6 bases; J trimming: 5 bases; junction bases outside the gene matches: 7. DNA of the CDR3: TGCAGCGTCGCCGGGACAGCGAACAATGAGCAGTTCTTC. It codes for CSVAGTANNEQFF.

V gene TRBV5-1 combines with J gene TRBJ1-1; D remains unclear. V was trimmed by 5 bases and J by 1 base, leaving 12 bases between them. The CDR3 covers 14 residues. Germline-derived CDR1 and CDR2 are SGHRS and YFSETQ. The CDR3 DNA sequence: TGCGCCAGCAGGACGGGGAAGCCGAACACTGAAGCTTTCTTT. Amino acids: CASRTGKPNTEAFF.

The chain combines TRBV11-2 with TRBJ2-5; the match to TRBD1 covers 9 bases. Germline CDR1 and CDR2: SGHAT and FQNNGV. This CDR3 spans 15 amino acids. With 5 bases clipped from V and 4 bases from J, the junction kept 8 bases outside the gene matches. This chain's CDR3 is CASSLVTGGRETQYF. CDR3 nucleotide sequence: TGTGCCAGCAGCCTAGTGACAGGGGGTAGAGAGACCCAGTACTTC.

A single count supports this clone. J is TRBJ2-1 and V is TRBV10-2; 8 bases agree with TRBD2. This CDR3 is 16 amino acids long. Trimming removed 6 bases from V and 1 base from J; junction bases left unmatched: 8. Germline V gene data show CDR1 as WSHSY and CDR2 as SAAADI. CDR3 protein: CASRMGAGVSYNEQFF. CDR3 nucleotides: TGCGCCAGCAGGATGGGAGCGGGAGTTTCCTACAATGAGCAGTTCTTC.

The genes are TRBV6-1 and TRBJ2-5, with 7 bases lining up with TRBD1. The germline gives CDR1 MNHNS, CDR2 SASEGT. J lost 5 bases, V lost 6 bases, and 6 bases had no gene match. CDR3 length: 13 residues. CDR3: CASRGQVGETQYF. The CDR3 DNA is TGTGCCAGCAGAGGACAGGTAGGGGAGACCCAGTACTTC.

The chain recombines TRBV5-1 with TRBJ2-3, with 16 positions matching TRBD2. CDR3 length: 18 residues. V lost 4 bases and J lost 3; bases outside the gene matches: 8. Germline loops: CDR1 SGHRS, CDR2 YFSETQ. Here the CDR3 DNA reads TGCGCCAGCAGCATAGGGACTAGCGGGAGGGCCGAAACAGATACGCAGTATTTT. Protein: CASSIGTSGRAETDTQYF. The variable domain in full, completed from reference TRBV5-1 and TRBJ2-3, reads KAGVTQTPRYLIKTRGQQVTLSCSPISGHRSVSWYQQTPGQGLQFLFEYFSETQRNKGNFPGRFSGRQFSNSRSEMNVSTLELGDSALYLCASSIGTSGRAETDTQYFGPGTRLTVL.